This entry features one TCR beta chain sequence. The sample belongs to a study of long-term antiretroviral therapy in people with HIV. The run of the v3.0 immunoSEQ assay was at survey level. Sequencing was directed toward roughly 40,000-55,000 T-cell genomes in each sample. Sequencing used immunoSEQ multiplex PCR; TCRdb keeps in-frame clones, though not all of them. Of some 25,000 clones listed, more than 85% are singletons. The V gene's germline CDR1 is ENHRY and CDR2 SYGVKD. The V segment lost 7 bases and the J segment 4 bases; nucleotides outside the gene matches: 6. This CDR3 has 13 residues. This material consisted of unsorted PBMCs, taken 1.9 years after starting antiretroviral therapy. The receptor's source is a woman in her 30s with HIV. This rearrangement joins TRBV10-3 to TRBJ1-1, with TRBD1 matching over 7 bases. This CDR3 is CAIKVNRGTEAFF. Here the CDR3 DNA reads TGTGCCATCAAGGTTAACAGGGGCACTGAAGCTTTCTTT.